The clone carrying this T cell receptor (beta chain) was recorded once. This specimen comes from a study of blood T cell repertoires in COVID-19. Trimming pared 1 base from V and 4 bases from J, leaving 10 bases between. This CDR3 is built from 14 residues. Germline CDR1 and CDR2: SGHDT and YYEEEE. Libraries were prepared by immunoSEQ multiplex PCR; TCRdb keeps only in-frame clonotypes and omits some of them. The sample lists about 270,000 clones; about 89% were seen once. The sample was PBMCs or T cells enriched from blood (not recorded which). The clonotype originates from a woman younger than 35 who had recovered from COVID-19. The chain joins TRBV5-6 to TRBJ2-3, with D perhaps matching TRBD2 (5 bases). The CDR3 loop is CASSLTSIADTQYF. For the CDR3, the DNA is TGTGCCAGCAGCTTGACTAGTATAGCAGATACGCAGTATTTT.